These 25 T cell receptor beta chains were all obtained from the same sample, sequenced in a study of CD4+ T cells in melanoma. The protocol was immunoSEQ multiplex PCR, while the TCRdb copy is restricted to in-frame clones and leaves out a portion. The sample includes about 140,000 clones, about nine tenths of them seen just once. These receptors were obtained from a human donor with melanoma.

The V gene is TRBV7-9, the J gene TRBJ2-2; 9 bases align to TRBD2. Germline V gives CDR1 SEHNR, CDR2 FQNEAQ (reference sequence). The CDR3 runs to 17 residues. The V gene end was trimmed by 6 bases and the J gene end by 1 base; junction bases not matched to a gene: 9. The CDR3 nucleotides are TGTGCCAGCAGAGCCGGGCTAGCGGGGAAGAACACCGGGGAGCTGTTTTTT. Amino acid sequence: CASRAGLAGKNTGELFF.

The chain uses TRBV11-2 and TRBJ2-2; 10 positions agree with TRBD2. V was clipped by 4 bases and J by 4 bases; unmatched bases: 3. Germline values: CDR1 SGHAT, CDR2 FQNNGV. CDR3 length: 15 residues. CDR3 coding DNA: TGTGCCAGCAGCTACTCTAGCGGGAGCACCGGGGAGCTGTTTTTT. Translating gives CASSYSSGSTGELFF.

The chain combines TRBV18 with TRBJ2-3, with TRBD2 as a possible D gene (5 bases). The germline CDR1 and CDR2 sequences are KGHSH and LQKENI. V gave up 0 bases and J gave up 8 bases, with 18 bases separating them. This CDR3 contains 16 residues. The CDR3 sequence: CASSPPQPSPEGTQYF. CDR3 DNA: TGTGCCAGCTCACCACCCCAACCTAGTCCAGAGGGTACGCAGTATTTT.

This chain uses TRBV7-3 with TRBJ2-3, with D perhaps matching TRBD2 (6 bases). CDR1 is SGHTA and CDR2 is FQGTGA in the germline V gene. The V end was cut by 2 bases, the J end by 2 bases, with 11 bases between. This CDR3 contains 15 residues. CDR3 residues: CASSLGGAITDTQYF. The CDR3 nucleotides are TGTGCCAGCAGCTTAGGCGGGGCCATCACAGATACGCAGTATTTT.

The rearrangement links TRBV7-2 to TRBJ2-1; D is tentatively TRBD1 or TRBD2 (5 bases each). The CDR3 runs 15 residues. Trimming stripped 6 bases from V and 0 bases from J, with 12 bases between. Germline V gives CDR1 SGHTA, CDR2 FQGNSA. CDR3 in DNA: TGTGCCAGCAGTCGTCCCGGGACCTCCTACAATGAGCAGTTCTTC. Its protein product is CASSRPGTSYNEQFF.

This rearrangement joins TRBV30 to TRBJ2-7; 9 nucleotides line up with TRBD1. Germline lookup yields CDR1 GTSNPN and CDR2 SVGIG (reference sequence). The CDR3 contains 13 residues. The V gene end was trimmed by 6 bases and the J gene end by 4 bases; junction bases not matched to a gene: 7. The CDR3 loop is CACSGTGRYEQYF. As DNA, the CDR3 is TGTGCCTGCTCCGGGACAGGGAGGTACGAGCAGTACTTC.

This chain joins TRBV5-1 and TRBJ2-7; the D gene is possibly TRBD2 (6 bases). The CDR3 spans 13 residues. CDR1 is SGHRS and CDR2 is YFSETQ in the germline V gene. V was clipped by 0 bases and J by 6 bases, with 10 bases between them. The CDR3 DNA reads TGCGCCAGCAGCTTGGGCGGGGATGGCGAGCAGTACTTC. Amino acid sequence: CASSLGGDGEQYF.

V is TRBV18 and J is TRBJ2-1, with D tentatively TRBD2 (6 bases). CDR3 size: 14 residues. V gave up 1 base and J gave up 7 bases, with 11 bases separating them. Germline V gene lookup returns CDR1 KGHSH and CDR2 LQKENI. The CDR3 DNA reads TGTGCCAGCTCACCACGGGGACTGTTGAATGAGCAGTTCTTC. It yields the protein CASSPRGLLNEQFF.

V is TRBV28 and J is TRBJ1-3; no definite D call. This CDR3 region has 14 residues. With 3 bases removed from V and 0 bases from J, the gap between germline ends came to 6 bases. Per the germline V gene, CDR1 is MDHEN and CDR2 is SYDVKM. CDR3 nucleotides: TGTGCCAGCAGTTTCGGTGTCTCTGGAAACACCATATATTTT. This codes for CASSFGVSGNTIYF. Combining the CDR3 with reference TRBV28 and TRBJ1-3 gives the whole variable domain DVKVTQSSRYLVKRTGEKVFLECVQDMDHENMFWYRQDPGLGLRLIYFSYDVKMKEKGDIPEGYSVSREKKERFSLILESASTNQTSMYLCASSFGVSGNTIYFGEGSWLTVV.

The V and J genes are TRBV29-1 and TRBJ1-1; 9 bases are a match to TRBD1. Losses at the gene ends were 6 bases for V and 1 base for J; bases not matched to a gene: 6. From germline, CDR1 is SQVTM and CDR2 ANQGSEA. The CDR3 totals 14 residues. CDR3 sequence: CSVLRDRANTEAFF. The CDR3 DNA reads TGCAGCGTATTGAGGGACAGGGCGAACACTGAAGCTTTCTTT. Looking up the rest from reference TRBV29-1 and TRBJ1-1 gives the full variable domain: SAVISQKPSRDICQRGTSLTIQCQVDSQVTMMFWYRQQPGQSLTLIATANQGSEATYESGFVIDKFPISRPNLTFSTLTVSNMSPEDSSIYLCSVLRDRANTEAFFGQGTRLTVV.

This chain connects TRBV30 to TRBJ1-5; D is perhaps TRBD1 (5 bases). V dropped 4 bases and J dropped 3 bases, with 10 bases sitting between them. The CDR3 loop spans 13 amino acids. The germline V gene encodes CDR1 GTSNPN and CDR2 SVGIG (reference sequence). The CDR3 region is CAWNSGPNQPQHF. The CDR3 nucleotides read TGTGCCTGGAACTCGGGACCCAATCAGCCCCAGCATTTT.

The chain recombines TRBV18 with TRBJ2-1, with TRBD2 identical over 10 bases. Germline assignment: CDR1 KGHSH and CDR2 LQKENI. Trimming removed 5 bases from V and 6 bases from J; junction bases left unmatched: 7. This CDR3 has 15 amino acids. The CDR3 loop reads CASSETGTSVNEQFF. Here the CDR3 DNA reads TGTGCCAGCTCAGAAACCGGGACTAGCGTCAATGAGCAGTTCTTC. Full variable domain (rest looked up from reference TRBV18 and TRBJ2-1): NAGVMQNPRHLVRRRGQEARLRCSPMKGHSHVYWYRQLPEEGLKFMVYLQKENIIDESGMPKERFSAEFPKEGPSILRIQQVVRGDSAAYFCASSETGTSVNEQFFGPGTRLTVL.

V and J are TRBV27 and TRBJ2-2, with D hard to call. The V gene lost 4 bases and the J gene lost 5 bases, with 8 bases spanning the gap. CDR1 is MNHEY and CDR2 is SMNVEV in the germline V gene (reference sequence). CDR3 length: 13 residues. CDR3 residues: CASSSGPTGELFF. The DNA of the CDR3 is TGTGCCAGCAGTTCCGGGCCGACCGGGGAGCTGTTTTTT.

The genes are TRBV7-8 and TRBJ2-5, with D possibly matching TRBD2 (7 bases). Germline V lookup: CDR1 SGHVS, CDR2 FQNEAQ. The CDR3 is made up of 17 amino acids. Between the trimmed V and J ends, which lost 1 base and 4 bases, there was a span of 19 bases. DNA of the CDR3: TGTGCCAGCAGCTTAGGACGGATTGAGGGGGGGAGAGAGACCCAGTACTTC. Its protein is CASSLGRIEGGRETQYF.

The chain has TRBV10-2 and TRBJ1-5; the D is unclear. The germline V and J ends were trimmed by 7 bases and 7 bases, with 11 bases remaining between them. There are 12 residues in the CDR3. Germline assignment: CDR1 WSHSY and CDR2 SAAADI. The CDR3 DNA sequence: TGCGCCAGCACCGGGGTGGGGCAGCCCCAGCATTTT. Translation: CASTGVGQPQHF.

This rearrangement joins TRBV9 to TRBJ2-2; 8 nucleotides align to TRBD1. Per germline, CDR1 SGDLS and CDR2 YYNGEE. There are 14 residues in the CDR3. V trimming: 5 bases; J trimming: 6 bases; junction bases outside the gene matches: 6. The CDR3: CASSTAQGAGELFF. The CDR3 DNA is TGTGCCAGCAGTACAGCACAGGGGGCCGGGGAGCTGTTTTTT.

The rearrangement uses TRBV18 and TRBJ2-5; D is possibly TRBD2 (6 bases). The CDR3 length is 14 residues. V was trimmed by 0 bases and J by 5 bases, leaving 10 bases between them. Looked up from germline, CDR1 is KGHSH and CDR2 is LQKENI. The chain's CDR3 is CASSPPASVETQYF. The CDR3 DNA reads TGTGCCAGCTCACCACCGGCTAGCGTGGAGACCCAGTACTTC.

This chain joins TRBV7-8 and TRBJ1-1; TRBD1 is a possible D gene (6 bases). Germline V gene data show CDR1 as SGHVS and CDR2 as FQNEAQ. The CDR3 is 14 amino acids. V was pared by 3 bases and J by 4 bases, with 12 bases between. The CDR3 DNA sequence: TGTGCCAGCAGCTTGGATCAGGGGCGCACTGAAGCTTTCTTT. This translates into CASSLDQGRTEAFF. The whole variable domain, filled in from reference TRBV7-8 and TRBJ1-1, reads GAGVSQSPRYKVAKRGQDVALRCDPISGHVSLFWYQQALGQGPEFLTYFQNEAQLDKSGLPSDRFFAERPEGSVSTLKIQRTQQEDSAVYLCASSLDQGRTEAFFGQGTRLTVV.

This clone was picked up one time. The chain combines TRBV11-2 with TRBJ2-7; 9 bases match TRBD1. V dropped 5 bases and J dropped 1; count of bases not matched to a gene: 6. Germline values: CDR1 SGHAT, CDR2 FQNNGV. The length of the CDR3 is 15 residues. The CDR3 loop is CASSATGGESYEQYF. As DNA, the CDR3 is TGTGCCAGCAGCGCCACAGGGGGCGAATCCTACGAGCAGTACTTC.

The V and J genes are TRBV6-5 and TRBJ2-5, with a tentative D call TRBD1 (6 bases). CDR3 length equals 14 residues. Trimming shortened V by 8 bases and J by 4 bases, and 17 bases separated the two germline ends. Germline values: CDR1 MNHEY, CDR2 SVGAGI. CDR3 coding DNA: TGTGCCAGCCGCCCCATCCGCAGGGGAGAGACCCAGTACTTC. Protein: CASRPIRRGETQYF.

V is TRBV9 and J is TRBJ2-3; 8 bases are a match to TRBD2. V dropped 0 bases and J dropped 2; count of bases not matched to a gene: 8. The CDR3 contains 17 residues. Per the germline V gene, CDR1 is SGDLS and CDR2 is YYNGEE. DNA for the CDR3: TGTGCCAGCAGCGTAGCTTCAACTAGCGGACTCACAGATACGCAGTATTTT. Its translation: CASSVASTSGLTDTQYF.

V and J are TRBV7-8 and TRBJ1-1, with D uncertain. This CDR3 is 11 amino acids long. V was trimmed by 1 base and J by 10 bases, leaving 7 bases between them. CDR1 and CDR2 from the germline V gene are SGHVS and FQNEAQ. The chain's CDR3 is CASSLDEGAFF. Written as DNA, the CDR3 is TGTGCCAGCAGCTTAGACGAAGGAGCTTTCTTT. Complete variable domain (other parts from reference TRBV7-8 and TRBJ1-1): GAGVSQSPRYKVAKRGQDVALRCDPISGHVSLFWYQQALGQGPEFLTYFQNEAQLDKSGLPSDRFFAERPEGSVSTLKIQRTQQEDSAVYLCASSLDEGAFFGQGTRLTVV.

The chain joins TRBV29-1 to TRBJ1-4, with D unresolved. Germline lookup yields CDR1 SQVTM and CDR2 ANQGSEA. The V end was cut by 6 bases, the J end by 3 bases, with 11 bases between. The CDR3 runs to 13 residues. The CDR3 is CSVRTGSNEKLFF. The CDR3 bases are TGCAGCGTGCGGACGGGATCTAATGAAAAACTGTTTTTT.

This chain uses TRBV6-1 with TRBJ1-4; no firm D call. This CDR3 comprises 12 residues. Germline V gives CDR1 MNHNS, CDR2 SASEGT. Trimming removed 1 base from V and 10 bases from J, with 7 bases in between. As DNA, the CDR3 is TGTGCCAGCAGTGAAGTGGTCACAAAACTGTTTTTT. Translation gives CASSEVVTKLFF.

The chain employs TRBV5-1 and TRBJ1-1; D might be TRBD1 (5 bases). The V end was cut by 0 bases, the J end by 6 bases, with 15 bases between. Germline CDR1 SGHRS, CDR2 YFSETQ. This CDR3 spans 15 amino acids. CDR3 DNA: TGCGCCAGCAGCTTGGACCCGGGGGGGTTCTCTGAAGCTTTCTTT. It codes for CASSLDPGGFSEAFF.